What follows are 9 T cell receptor beta chains derived from one specimen sequenced in a study of blood T cell repertoires in COVID-19 (dated by TCRdb to about 2020). Preparation of the library involved the immunoSEQ multiplex PCR assay. Here the immuneACCESS table is served through TCRdb, limited to in-frame sequences with V and J called. Missing clones are a known gap in these copies; in checked studies unresolved V genes cover under half, and the rest lacks a known reason. In all, the sample holds roughly 10,000 clones, and 89% of those were seen once. The ten largest account for 5.5% to 6.5% of the sample. The sequenced material came from peripheral blood. The source of these receptors is a human donor in a cohort sampled during active COVID-19.

The chain employs TRBV28 and TRBJ1-5; tentative D call: TRBD1 (5 bases). V lost 4 bases to trimming and J lost 5 bases, with 24 bases between them. Germline CDR1 MDHEN, CDR2 SYDVKM. The CDR3 totals 18 residues. In DNA form, the CDR3 reads TGTGCCAGCAGTTCCCAGGGACTGGCCAACCGAGGCGATCAGCCCCAGCATTTT. Encoded protein: CASSSQGLANRGDQPQHF.

V gene TRBV15 combines with J gene TRBJ1-6; the match to TRBD1 covers 10 bases. From germline, CDR1 is LNHNV and CDR2 YYDKDF (reference sequence). The V and J ends lost 3 bases and 8 bases, in that order; junction bases with no gene match: 7. The CDR3 extends over 16 amino acids. The DNA for the CDR3 is TGTGCCACCAGCAGGGGGTTGGACAGGGGGGATTCACCCCTCCACTTT. Translation gives CATSRGLDRGDSPLHF.

The chain joins TRBV5-1 to TRBJ2-7, with 7 bases identical to TRBD1. Losses at the gene ends were 0 bases for V and 2 bases for J; bases not matched to a gene: 5. The CDR3 length is 15 residues. The germline V gene has CDR1 SGHRS and CDR2 YFSETQ. CDR3 bases: TGCGCCAGCAGCTTGGCGGCAGGGGGAACCTACGAGCAGTACTTC. As protein: CASSLAAGGTYEQYF.

This clone was detected once. The rearrangement joins TRBV5-6 to TRBJ1-2; a possible D gene is TRBD1 (6 bases). This CDR3 has 15 residues. Per germline, CDR1 SGHDT and CDR2 YYEEEE. The V gene lost 4 bases and the J gene lost 5 bases, with 18 bases spanning the gap. CDR3 in amino acids: CASSAGTRAGYGYTF. The CDR3 bases are TGTGCCAGCAGCGCCGGGACACGGGCTGGATATGGCTACACCTTC.

The chain joins TRBV11-2 to TRBJ2-7; 9 bases line up with TRBD1. Germline V gene data show CDR1 as SGHAT and CDR2 as FQNNGV. V shed 6 bases, J shed 7 bases, and the junction held 13 bases outside the gene matches. The CDR3 contains 15 residues. The CDR3 nucleotides read TGTGCCAGCAGACTAGAGGGGGACAGGGTGGGAGAGCAGTACTTC. Translation gives CASRLEGDRVGEQYF.

The chain has TRBV6-1 and TRBJ2-3; 9 bases align to TRBD1. Germline-derived CDR1 and CDR2 are MNHNS and SASEGT. The V gene end was trimmed by 3 bases and the J gene end by 0 bases; junction bases not matched to a gene: 1. The CDR3 runs to 15 residues. DNA of the CDR3: TGTGCCAGCAGTGAGGACAGGGGCAGCACAGATACGCAGTATTTT. It is translated as CASSEDRGSTDTQYF.

The chain combines TRBV3-1 (or the pseudogene TRBV3-2) with TRBJ1-5, with D maybe TRBD1 (5 bases). Per the germline V gene, CDR1 is LGHDT and CDR2 is YNNKEL (reference sequence). The CDR3 loop spans 12 amino acids. The CDR3 sequence is CEGVESNQPQHF. The CDR3 region has the DNA TGTGAAGGGGTAGAGAGCAATCAGCCCCAGCATTTT.

The gene calls are TRBV19 and TRBJ1-6; D possibly corresponds to TRBD1 (6 bases). The CDR3 is 14 amino acids. With 10 bases removed from V and 7 bases from J, the gap between germline ends came to 17 bases. The V gene's germline CDR1 is LNHDA and CDR2 SQIVND (reference sequence). The CDR3 sequence: CATRQGRGNSPLHF. The CDR3 DNA reads TGTGCCACCCGGCAGGGGCGCGGAAATTCACCCCTCCACTTT.

This clone is a singleton in its sample. The J gene is TRBJ2-5, the V gene TRBV5-1, with TRBD2 matching 11 bases. CDR3 length: 16 residues. Germline CDR1 and CDR2: SGHRS and YFSETQ. V shed 0 bases, J shed 5 bases, and the junction held 6 bases outside the gene matches. The CDR3 loop reads CASSLGLAGRGETQYF. CDR3 bases: TGCGCCAGCAGCTTGGGACTAGCGGGGCGAGGGGAGACCCAGTACTTC.